This is a list of T cell receptor beta chains from one sample in a study of lymphopenia after photon versus proton radiotherapy. The method was immunoSEQ multiplex PCR; TCRdb's version includes in-frame clones alone and lacks a portion of them. The sample lists 52,000 or so clones, roughly 90% occurring once. The specimen comprised peripheral blood, sampled from a patient treated with photon-based radiotherapy. The source is a woman in her thirties or forties with cholangiocarcinoma. Each CDR3 is given with its conserved first and last residue. A D gene is named only where the DNA matches it firmly. Not every row has a clone size; where given, it reads once, few, many or a size class.

v_call	j_call	d_call	clone_size	cdr3_nt	cdr3_aa
TRBV7-5	TRBJ1-2	NA	NA	TGTGCCAGAAGGGTGCCTGGGACAGGGCCCTACACCTTC	CARRVPGTGPYTF
TRBV5-4	TRBJ1-2	NA	NA	TGTGCCAGCAGCGGACCATCTGGACTGTCCTCAGGCTACACCTTC	CASSGPSGLSSGYTF
TRBV27	TRBJ2-7	TRBD2	NA	TGTGCCAGCAATAGGCTAGCGGGAGGTGATGAGCAGTACTTC	CASNRLAGGDEQYF
TRBV23-1	TRBJ2-3	TRBD2	NA	TGCGCCACCCCAGCGGGGATGTCGTCTGATACGCAGTATTTT	CATPAGMSSDTQYF
TRBV6-1	TRBJ2-3	NA	NA	TGTGCCAGCGGGATGGCTAGGAGCACAGATACGCAGTATTTT	CASGMARSTDTQYF
TRBV27	TRBJ2-1	TRBD2	NA	TGTGCCAGCAGTTCGACTAGCGGGAGGGGATTTGACAATGAGCAGTTCTTC	CASSSTSGRGFDNEQFF
TRBV7-8	TRBJ2-2	NA	once	TGTGCCAGCAGCTCCGACCCCCCGGCACGATTGAACACCGGGGAGCTGTTTTTT	CASSSDPPARLNTGELFF
TRBV2	TRBJ1-5	NA	NA	TGTGCCAGCAGTTCTCTAGGGGGTAGCAATCAGCCCCAGCATTTT	CASSSLGGSNQPQHF
TRBV29-1	TRBJ2-7	TRBD2	once	TGCAGCGTTGGGCTAGCGGGAGGGCCTATATCCCCCTACGAGCAGTACTTC	CSVGLAGGPISPYEQYF
TRBV7-7	TRBJ2-7	TRBD2	NA	TGTGCTAGCAGCTTAGTAGGGCTAGCGGGAACTTCTTCCTACGAGCAGTACTTC	CASSLVGLAGTSSYEQYF
TRBV6-6	TRBJ1-1	NA	NA	TGTGCCAGCAGTACCCCTCCGGGGCAGATGAACACTGAAGCTTTCTTT	CASSTPPGQMNTEAFF
TRBV9	TRBJ2-5	TRBD1	once	TGTGCCAGCACTCGGACAGGGGATCATAAAGAGACCCAGTACTTC	CASTRTGDHKETQYF
TRBV5-6	TRBJ2-1	NA	NA	TGTGCCAGCAGCTTCGGTGGGAGCTCCTACAATGAGCAGTTCTTC	CASSFGGSSYNEQFF
TRBV16	TRBJ2-5	NA	NA	TGTGCCAGCAGCCAACCTTCCAGGGCCGAGACCCAGTACTTC	CASSQPSRAETQYF
TRBV27	TRBJ1-1	NA	NA	TGTGCCAGCAAGGCAGGGAGGGAGGAAGCTTTCTTT	CASKAGREEAFF
TRBV19	TRBJ2-1	TRBD2	NA	TGTGCCAGTAGTCCGGGGGCTAGCGGGGAGAGATTCAACAATGAGCAGTTCTTC	CASSPGASGERFNNEQFF